The rows below give T cell receptor beta chains drawn from one sample of a study of T-cell reconstitution after alpha-beta-depleted transplantation in children. TCRdb passed the PCR reads through MiXCR, listing each CDR3 protein once. The table has more than 400,000 distinct CDR3 sequences, 9.5% to 12% seen once. The starting material was PBMCs, mostly from graft donor cells, obtained 180 days after TCRalphabeta/CD19-depleted stem cell transplant. The receptors shown here come from a female patient aged 2-9 years who had a stem cell transplant for aplastic anemia, so the T cells may come from the graft donor. The CDR3 runs from the conserved cysteine through the conserved F or W. D genes are given only for firm matches. Part of the rows lack a size; the others show once, few, many or a class for expanded clones.

j_call clone_size v_call d_call cdr3_aa cdr3_nt
TRBJ2-3 many TRBV5-5 . CASSLAGATDTQYF TGTGCCAGCAGCTTGGCCGGGGCCACAGATACGCAGTATTTT
TRBJ1-5 many TRBV5-1 . CASSPDRTKQPQHF TGCGCCAGCAGCCCGGACCGCACCAAACAGCCCCAGCATTTT
TRBJ1-1 many TRBV12-3/TRBV12-4 . CASRTGNTEAFF TGTGCCAGCAGAACAGGGAACACTGAAGCTTTCTTT
TRBJ2-7 . TRBV20-1 TRBD2 CSGRRTSPYEQYF TGCAGTGGTAGACGGACTAGTCCCTACGAGCAGTACTTC
TRBJ1-4 . TRBV6-6 . CASSVLETLLFF TGTGCCAGCAGTGTCCTGGAGACCCTCCTGTTTTTT
TRBJ2-5 few TRBV5-1 . CASSLQPYRQETQYF TGCGCCAGCAGCTTACAGCCTTACCGTCAAGAGACCCAGTACTTC
TRBJ2-1 . TRBV6-2/TRBV6-3 . CASSKRPSSSYNEQFF TGTGCCAGCAGTAAGCGGCCTTCGAGCTCCTACAATGAGCAGTTCTTC
TRBJ2-1 . TRBV11-2 TRBD1 CASSPGQDFKNYNEQFF TGTGCCAGCAGCCCTGGACAGGACTTTAAAAACTACAATGAGCAGTTCTTC
TRBJ2-1 . TRBV24-1 TRBD1 CATSDAAGTGLYNEQFF TGTGCCACCAGTGATGCTGCCGGGACAGGGCTCTACAATGAGCAGTTCTTC
TRBJ2-3 . TRBV3-1 . CASSKLVLPTDTQYF TGTGCCAGCAGCAAACTAGTCCTCCCTACAGATACGCAGTATTTT
TRBJ2-2 few TRBV6-2/TRBV6-3 . CASSYSMKTLGPGELFF TGTGCCAGCAGTTACTCAATGAAAACCCTAGGTCCCGGGGAGCTGTTTTTT